This section outlines one TCR beta chain sequence together with its context. The sample originates from a study of blood T cell repertoires in COVID-19. Original processing notes: For nucleated cells, counts were estimated from reference gene primer amplification. Sequenced by immunoSEQ multiplex PCR; TCRdb stores in-frame clones only, minus some. Clone size and V and J calls were adopted from that table, with D and trimming inferred from the DNA. The sample holds 200,000 to 250,000 clones, around 84% seen once. This CDR3 comprises 13 residues. Deletions cut 3 bases from V and 5 bases from J, with 10 bases between. Germline V gives CDR1 SGDLS, CDR2 YYNGEE.

V gene TRBV9 combines with J gene TRBJ2-3; D perhaps matches TRBD1 (6 bases). Source material: peripheral blood. The receptor was derived from a human donor in a cohort sampled during active COVID-19. CDR3 nucleotides: TGTGCCAGCAGCGAGACAGGCAAAGATACGCAGTATTTT. It codes for CASSETGKDTQYF.